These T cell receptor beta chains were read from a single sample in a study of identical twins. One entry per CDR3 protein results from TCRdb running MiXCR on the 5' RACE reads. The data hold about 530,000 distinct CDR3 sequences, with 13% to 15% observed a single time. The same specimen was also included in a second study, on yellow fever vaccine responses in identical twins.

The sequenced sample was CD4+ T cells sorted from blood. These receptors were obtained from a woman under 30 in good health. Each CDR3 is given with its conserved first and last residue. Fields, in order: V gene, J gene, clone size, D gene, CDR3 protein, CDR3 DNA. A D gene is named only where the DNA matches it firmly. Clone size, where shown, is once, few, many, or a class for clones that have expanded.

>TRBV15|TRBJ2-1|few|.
CATSVTRGYNEQFF
TGTGCCACCAGCGTAACCAGAGGGTACAATGAGCAGTTCTTC
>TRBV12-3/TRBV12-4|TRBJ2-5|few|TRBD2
CASSQLAGGQETQYF
TGTGCCAGCAGTCAACTAGCGGGGGGCCAAGAGACCCAGTACTTC
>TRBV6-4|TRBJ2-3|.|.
CASSESGGADTQYF
TGTGCCAGCAGTGAATCGGGGGGCGCAGATACGCAGTATTTT
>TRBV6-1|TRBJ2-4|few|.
CASSEARVGYF
TGTGCCAGCAGTGAGGCCAGGGTTGGGTACTTC
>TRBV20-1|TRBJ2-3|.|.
CSAPFPRNAVDTQYF
TGCAGTGCCCCCTTTCCGCGAAACGCAGTGGATACGCAGTATTTT
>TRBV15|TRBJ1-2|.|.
CATSRDGYGYTF
TGTGCCACCAGCAGAGATGGGTATGGCTACACCTTC
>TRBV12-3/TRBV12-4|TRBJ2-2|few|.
CASSPQISNTGELFF
TGTGCCAGCAGTCCCCAAATAAGTAACACCGGGGAGCTGTTTTTT
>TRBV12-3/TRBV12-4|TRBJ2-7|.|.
CASSFRQTYEQYF
TGTGCCAGCAGTTTCAGACAGACCTACGAGCAGTACTTC
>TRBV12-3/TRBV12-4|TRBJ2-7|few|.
CASSNGLPYEQYF
TGTGCCAGCAGTAACGGGCTACCCTACGAGCAGTACTTC
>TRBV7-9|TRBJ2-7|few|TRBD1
CASSLAYSGTGEYEQYF
TGTGCCAGCAGCTTAGCGTACTCCGGGACAGGGGAGTACGAGCAGTACTTC
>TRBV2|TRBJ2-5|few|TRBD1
CASRETGIWETQYF
TGTGCCAGCAGGGAGACAGGGATATGGGAGACCCAGTACTTC
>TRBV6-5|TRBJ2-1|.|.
CASKGFNEQFF
TGTGCCAGCAAGGGTTTCAATGAGCAGTTCTTC
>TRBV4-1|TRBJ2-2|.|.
CASSRDSYRELFF
TGCGCCAGCAGCCGAGACTCCTACCGGGAGCTGTTTTTT
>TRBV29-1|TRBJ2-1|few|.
CSVERIWRDFGNEQFF
TGCAGCGTTGAGCGGATTTGGCGGGATTTTGGGAATGAGCAGTTCTTC
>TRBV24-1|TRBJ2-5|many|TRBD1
CATSETPGQGKETQYF
TGTGCCACCAGTGAAACGCCGGGACAGGGCAAGGAGACCCAGTACTTC
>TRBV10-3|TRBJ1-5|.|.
CAISETAVSNQPQHF
TGTGCCATCAGTGAGACCGCGGTCAGCAATCAGCCCCAGCATTTT
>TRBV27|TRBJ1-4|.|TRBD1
CASSDGQGIREKLFF
TGTGCCAGCAGTGACGGACAGGGAATACGGGAAAAACTGTTTTTT
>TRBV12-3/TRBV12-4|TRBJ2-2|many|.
CASSFRENTGELFF
TGTGCCAGCAGTTTCCGGGAGAACACCGGGGAGCTGTTTTTT
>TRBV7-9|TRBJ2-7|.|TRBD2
CASSWEGAGVYEQYF
TGTGCCAGCAGCTGGGAGGGAGCGGGGGTCTACGAGCAGTACTTC
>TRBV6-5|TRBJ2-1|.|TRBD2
CASSYTIAGGGYNEQFF
TGTGCCAGCAGTTACACAATAGCGGGAGGAGGGTACAATGAGCAGTTCTTC
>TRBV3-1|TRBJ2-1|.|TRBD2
CTSSQDPRSAGGGNEQFF
TGTACCAGCAGCCAAGATCCCCGATCGGCGGGGGGCGGGAATGAGCAGTTCTTC
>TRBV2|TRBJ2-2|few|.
CASTWASNTGELFF
TGTGCCAGCACTTGGGCCTCGAACACCGGGGAGCTGTTTTTT
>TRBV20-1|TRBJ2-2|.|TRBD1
CSAEQGDTGELFF
TGCAGTGCTGAACAGGGGGACACCGGGGAGCTGTTTTTT
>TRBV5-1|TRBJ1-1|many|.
CASSSGQQNTEAFF
TGCGCCAGCAGCTCCGGACAGCAGAACACTGAAGCTTTCTTT
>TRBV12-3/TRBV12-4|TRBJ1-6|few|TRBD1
CASSHRTGGLNSPLHF
TGTGCCAGCAGCCACAGGACAGGGGGCCTAAATTCACCCCTCCACTTT
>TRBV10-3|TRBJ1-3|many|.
CAIRDGDFSGNTIYF
TGTGCCATCAGGGACGGTGACTTCTCTGGAAACACCATATATTTT
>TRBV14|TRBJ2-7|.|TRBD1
CASSQPGQGSYEQYF
TGTGCCAGCAGCCAACCGGGACAGGGGTCCTACGAGCAGTACTTC
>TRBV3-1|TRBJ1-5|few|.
CASSQGGSPSLQPQHF
TGTGCCAGCAGCCAAGGAGGCTCGCCTTCCTTACAGCCCCAGCATTTT
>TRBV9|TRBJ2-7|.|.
CASSGHKGYEQYF
TGTGCCAGCAGCGGCCATAAGGGCTACGAGCAGTACTTC
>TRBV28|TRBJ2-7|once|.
CASSLFPGNNEQYF
TGTGCCAGCAGTTTATTTCCCGGGAACAACGAGCAGTACTTC
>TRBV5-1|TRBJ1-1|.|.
CASNDGSNTEAFF
TGCGCCAGCAATGACGGCTCGAACACTGAAGCTTTCTTT
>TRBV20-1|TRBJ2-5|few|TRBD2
CSARGGTSSSETQYF
TGCAGTGCTAGAGGGGGGACTAGCTCTTCAGAGACCCAGTACTTC
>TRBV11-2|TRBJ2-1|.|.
CASSLRRPDLIFSEQFF
TGTGCCAGCAGCTTACGGCGGCCAGATCTAATTTTTTCGGAGCAGTTCTTC
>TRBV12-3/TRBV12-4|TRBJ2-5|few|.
CASSQLVVGTQYF
TGTGCCAGCAGCCAACTAGTGGTTGGGACCCAGTACTTC
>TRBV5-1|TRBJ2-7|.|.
CASSLTGQSSYEQYF
TGCGCCAGCAGCTTGACAGGCCAGAGCTCCTACGAGCAGTACTTC
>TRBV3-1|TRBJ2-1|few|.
CASSQVPRATNNEQFF
TGTGCCAGCAGCCAAGTACCCAGAGCGACTAACAATGAGCAGTTCTTC
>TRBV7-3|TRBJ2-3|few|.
CASSLNSRGSTDTQYF
TGTGCCAGCAGCTTAAATAGTAGGGGGTCCACAGATACGCAGTATTTT
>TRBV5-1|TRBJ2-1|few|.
CASSFGLAVYNEQFF
TGCGCCAGCAGCTTTGGGCTAGCAGTATACAATGAGCAGTTCTTC
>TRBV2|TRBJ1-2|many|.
CASSETLTNYGYTF
TGTGCCAGCAGTGAGACACTTACTAACTATGGCTACACCTTC
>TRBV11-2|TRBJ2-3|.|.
CASSSPGQLVLRTDTQYF
TGTGCCAGCAGCTCCCCAGGCCAACTAGTCCTACGCACAGATACGCAGTATTTT
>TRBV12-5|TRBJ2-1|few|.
CASGFRYSSYNEQFF
TGTGCTAGTGGTTTCCGTTATAGCTCCTACAATGAGCAGTTCTTC
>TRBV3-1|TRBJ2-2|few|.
CASSQEGSTGELFF
TGTGCCAGCAGCCAAGAAGGGAGCACCGGGGAGCTGTTTTTT
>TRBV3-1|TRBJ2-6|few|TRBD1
CASRLGQASSGANVLTF
TGTGCCAGCAGACTCGGACAGGCAAGCTCTGGGGCCAACGTCCTGACTTTC
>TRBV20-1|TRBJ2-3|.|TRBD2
CSARTSGRDTQYF
TGCAGTGCTAGGACTAGCGGGAGAGATACGCAGTATTTT
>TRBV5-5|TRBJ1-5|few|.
CASSLWADNQPQHF
TGTGCCAGCAGCTTGTGGGCGGACAATCAGCCCCAGCATTTT
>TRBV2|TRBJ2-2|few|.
CASMLGVAGELFF
TGTGCCAGCATGCTCGGGGTGGCCGGGGAGCTGTTTTTT
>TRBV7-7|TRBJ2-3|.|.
CASSPGGVGGDTQYF
TGTGCCAGCAGCCCCGGCGGCGTGGGTGGTGATACGCAGTATTTT
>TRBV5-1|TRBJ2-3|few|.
CASSQSLAPTDTQYF
TGCGCCAGCAGCCAGTCTTTAGCTCCCACAGATACGCAGTATTTT